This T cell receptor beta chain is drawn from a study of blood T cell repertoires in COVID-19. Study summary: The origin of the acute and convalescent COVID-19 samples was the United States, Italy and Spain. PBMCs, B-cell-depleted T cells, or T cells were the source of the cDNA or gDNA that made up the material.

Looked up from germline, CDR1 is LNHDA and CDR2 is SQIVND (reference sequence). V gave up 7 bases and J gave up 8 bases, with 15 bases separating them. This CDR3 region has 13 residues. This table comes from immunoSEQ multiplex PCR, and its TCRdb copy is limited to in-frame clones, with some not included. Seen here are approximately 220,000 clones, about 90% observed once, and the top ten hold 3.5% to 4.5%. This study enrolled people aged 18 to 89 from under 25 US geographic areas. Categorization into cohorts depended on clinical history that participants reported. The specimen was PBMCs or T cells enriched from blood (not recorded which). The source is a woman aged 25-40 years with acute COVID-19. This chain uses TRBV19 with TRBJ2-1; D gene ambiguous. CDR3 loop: CASTSQEFDEQFF. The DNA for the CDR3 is TGTGCCAGTACCTCACAAGAATTTGATGAGCAGTTCTTC.